This T cell receptor (beta chain) was recovered during a study of spatial heterogeneity in lung cancer. This clonotype was seen repeatedly, ten times or more. Using its own MiXCR run on the 5' RACE reads, TCRdb lists one record per CDR3 protein. The sample has fewer than 45,000 distinct CDR3 sequences, under 8.5% seen once. V was cut by 2 bases and J by 4 bases, with 16 bases left in between. Germline V CDR1 and CDR2: MGHRA, YSYEKL. The CDR3 runs to 16 residues. The sample's time point: sample taken at primary tumor resection. This sequence was found in a female donor with early-stage non-small cell lung cancer. Here the sequenced sample was PBMCs, taken at surgery. The rearrangement links TRBV4-1 to TRBJ2-3, with D possibly matching TRBD2 (5 bases). CDR3 loop: CASSQNGLSGADTQYF. Written as DNA, the CDR3 is TGCGCCAGCAGCCAAAATGGACTGAGTGGGGCAGATACGCAGTATTTT.